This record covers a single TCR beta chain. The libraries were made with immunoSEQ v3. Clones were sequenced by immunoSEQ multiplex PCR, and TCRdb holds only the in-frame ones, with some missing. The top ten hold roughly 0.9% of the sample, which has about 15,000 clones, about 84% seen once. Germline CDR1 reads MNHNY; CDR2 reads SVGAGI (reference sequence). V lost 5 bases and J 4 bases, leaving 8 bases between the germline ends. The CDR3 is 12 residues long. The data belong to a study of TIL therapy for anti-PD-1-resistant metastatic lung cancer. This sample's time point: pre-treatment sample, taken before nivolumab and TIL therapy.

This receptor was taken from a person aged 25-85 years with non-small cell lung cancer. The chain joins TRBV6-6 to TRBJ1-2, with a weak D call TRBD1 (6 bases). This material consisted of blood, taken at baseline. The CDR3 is CASSADSYGYTF. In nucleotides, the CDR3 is TGTGCCAGCAGTGCGGACAGCTATGGCTACACCTTC.